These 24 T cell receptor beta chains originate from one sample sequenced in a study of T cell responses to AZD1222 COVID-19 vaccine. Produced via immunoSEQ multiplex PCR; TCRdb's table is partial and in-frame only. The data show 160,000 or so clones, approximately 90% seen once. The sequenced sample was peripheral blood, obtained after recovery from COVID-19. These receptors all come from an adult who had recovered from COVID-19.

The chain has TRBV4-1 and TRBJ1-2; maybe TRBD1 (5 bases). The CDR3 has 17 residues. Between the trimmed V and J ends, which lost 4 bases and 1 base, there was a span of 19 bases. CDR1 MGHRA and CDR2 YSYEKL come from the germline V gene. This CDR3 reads CASSPQPQQAFNYGYTF. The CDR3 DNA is TGCGCCAGCAGCCCGCAGCCTCAACAGGCCTTTAACTATGGCTACACCTTC.

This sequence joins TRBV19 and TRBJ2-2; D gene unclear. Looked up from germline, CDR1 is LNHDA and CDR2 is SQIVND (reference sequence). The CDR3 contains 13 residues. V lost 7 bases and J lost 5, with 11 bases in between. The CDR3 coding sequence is TGTGCCAGTAAGGTAACAGCTACCGGGGAGCTGTTTTTT. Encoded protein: CASKVTATGELFF.

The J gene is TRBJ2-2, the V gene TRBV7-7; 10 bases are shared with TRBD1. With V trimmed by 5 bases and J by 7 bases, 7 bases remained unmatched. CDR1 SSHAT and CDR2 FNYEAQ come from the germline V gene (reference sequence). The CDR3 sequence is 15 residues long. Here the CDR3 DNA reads TGTGCCAGCAGCGCTGGGACAGGGGCGGGCGGGGAGCTGTTTTTT. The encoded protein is CASSAGTGAGGELFF.

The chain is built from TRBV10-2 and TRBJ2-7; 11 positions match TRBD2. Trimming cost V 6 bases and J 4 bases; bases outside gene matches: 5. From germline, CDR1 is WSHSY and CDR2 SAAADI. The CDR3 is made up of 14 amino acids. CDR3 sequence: CASRGTSGDYEQYF. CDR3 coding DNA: TGCGCCAGCAGGGGGACTAGCGGAGATTACGAGCAGTACTTC.

As DNA, the CDR3 is TGCGCCAGCAGCCAAGAACGACTAGCGGGATTTCCAAGAAGAACCTACAATGAGCAGTTCTTC. Translation: CASSQERLAGFPRRTYNEQFF. The chain links TRBV4-1 to TRBJ2-1; 11 bases are shared with TRBD2. The CDR3 sequence is 21 residues long. V lost 0 bases to trimming and J lost 2 bases; unmatched junction nucleotides: 15. Germline CDR1 reads MGHRA; CDR2 reads YSYEKL.

The CDR3 coding sequence is TGTGCCAGCAGCCCGCGGTGGGGCACTGAAGCTTTCTTT. Translated, it gives CASSPRWGTEAFF. This chain uses TRBV7-3 with TRBJ1-1, with no clear D. Germline CDR1 reads SGHTA; CDR2 reads FQGTGA. V lost 5 bases to trimming and J lost 4 bases, with 11 bases between them. The CDR3 covers 13 residues. The full variable domain, its missing parts supplied by reference TRBV7-3 and TRBJ1-1, is GAGVSQTPSNKVTEKGKYVELRCDPISGHTALYWYRQSLGQGPEFLIYFQGTGAADDSGLPNDRFFAVRPEGSVSTLKIQRTERGDSAVYLCASSPRWGTEAFFGQGTRLTVV.

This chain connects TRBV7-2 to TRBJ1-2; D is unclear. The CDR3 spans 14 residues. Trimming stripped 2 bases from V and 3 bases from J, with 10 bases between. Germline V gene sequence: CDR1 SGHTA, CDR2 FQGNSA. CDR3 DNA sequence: TGTGCCAGCAGCTTACCCCTGGTGGACTATGGCTACACCTTC. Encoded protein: CASSLPLVDYGYTF.

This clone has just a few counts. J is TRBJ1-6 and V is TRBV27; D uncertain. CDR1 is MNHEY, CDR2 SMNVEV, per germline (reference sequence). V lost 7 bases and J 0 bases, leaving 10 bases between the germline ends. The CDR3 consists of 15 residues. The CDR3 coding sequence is TGTGCCAGCATACCCAACTTCTCCTATAATTCACCCCTCCACTTT. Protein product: CASIPNFSYNSPLHF.

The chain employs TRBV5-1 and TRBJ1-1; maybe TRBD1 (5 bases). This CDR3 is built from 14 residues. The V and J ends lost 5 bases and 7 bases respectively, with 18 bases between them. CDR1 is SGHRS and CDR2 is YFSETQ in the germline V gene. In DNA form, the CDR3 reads TGCGCCAGCAGATTAACCAGGGAGGCGAATGAAGCTTTCTTT. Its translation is CASRLTREANEAFF. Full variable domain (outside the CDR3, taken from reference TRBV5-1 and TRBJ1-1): KAGVTQTPRYLIKTRGQQVTLSCSPISGHRSVSWYQQTPGQGLQFLFEYFSETQRNKGNFPGRFSGRQFSNSRSEMNVSTLELGDSALYLCASRLTREANEAFFGQGTRLTVV.

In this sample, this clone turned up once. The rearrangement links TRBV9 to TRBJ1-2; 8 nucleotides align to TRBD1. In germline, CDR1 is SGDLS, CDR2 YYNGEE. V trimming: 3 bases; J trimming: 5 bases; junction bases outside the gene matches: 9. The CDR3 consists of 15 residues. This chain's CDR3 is CASSGGQEGAYGYTF. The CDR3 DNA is TGTGCCAGCAGCGGGGGACAGGAGGGGGCTTATGGCTACACCTTC.

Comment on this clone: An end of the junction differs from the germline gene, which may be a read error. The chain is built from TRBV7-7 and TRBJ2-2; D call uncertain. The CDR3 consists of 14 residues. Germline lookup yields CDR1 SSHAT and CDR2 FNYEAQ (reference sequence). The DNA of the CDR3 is TGTGCTAGCAGCTCCCGACTGAACACCGGGGAGCTGTTTTTT. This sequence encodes CASSSRLNTGELFF.

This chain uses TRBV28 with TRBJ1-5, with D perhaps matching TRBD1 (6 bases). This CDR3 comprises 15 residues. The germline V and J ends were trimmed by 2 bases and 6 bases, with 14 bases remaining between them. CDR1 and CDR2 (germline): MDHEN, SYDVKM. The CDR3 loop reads CASSLGQGKSQPQHF. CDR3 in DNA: TGTGCCAGCAGTTTAGGCCAGGGGAAAAGTCAGCCCCAGCATTTT. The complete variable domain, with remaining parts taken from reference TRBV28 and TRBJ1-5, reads DVKVTQSSRYLVKRTGEKVFLECVQDMDHENMFWYRQDPGLGLRLIYFSYDVKMKEKGDIPEGYSVSREKKERFSLILESASTNQTSMYLCASSLGQGKSQPQHFGDGTRLSIL.

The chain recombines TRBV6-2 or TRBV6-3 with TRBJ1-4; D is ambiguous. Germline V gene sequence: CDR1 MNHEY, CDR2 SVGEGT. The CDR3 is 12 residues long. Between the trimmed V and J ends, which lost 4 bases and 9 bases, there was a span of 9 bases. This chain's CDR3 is CASSSRQKKLFF. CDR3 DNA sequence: TGTGCCAGCAGTTCCCGTCAGAAAAAACTGTTTTTT.

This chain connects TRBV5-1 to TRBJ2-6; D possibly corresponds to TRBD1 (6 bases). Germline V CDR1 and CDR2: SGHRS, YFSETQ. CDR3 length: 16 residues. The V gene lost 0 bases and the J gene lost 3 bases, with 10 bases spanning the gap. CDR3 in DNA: TGCGCCAGCAGCTTGGAGGCAGGGGTTGGGGCCAACGTCCTGACTTTC. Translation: CASSLEAGVGANVLTF.

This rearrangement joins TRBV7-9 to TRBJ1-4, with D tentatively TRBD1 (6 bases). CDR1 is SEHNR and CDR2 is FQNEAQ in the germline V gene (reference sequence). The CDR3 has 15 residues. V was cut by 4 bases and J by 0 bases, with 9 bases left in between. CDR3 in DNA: TGTGCCAGCAGCTCAAGGACAGCAACTAATGAAAAACTGTTTTTT. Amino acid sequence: CASSSRTATNEKLFF.

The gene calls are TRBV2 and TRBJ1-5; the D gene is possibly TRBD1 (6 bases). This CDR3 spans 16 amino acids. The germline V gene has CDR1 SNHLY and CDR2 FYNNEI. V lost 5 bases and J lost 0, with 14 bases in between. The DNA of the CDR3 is TGTGCCAGCAGTATTGAAGGGGGGTATAGCAATCAGCCCCAGCATTTT. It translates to CASSIEGGYSNQPQHF.

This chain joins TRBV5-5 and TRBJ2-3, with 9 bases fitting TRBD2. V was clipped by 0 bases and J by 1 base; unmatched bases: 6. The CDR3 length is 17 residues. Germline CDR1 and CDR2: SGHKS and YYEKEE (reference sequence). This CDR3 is CASSLEFPSGGTDTQYF. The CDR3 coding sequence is TGTGCCAGCAGCTTGGAGTTCCCTAGCGGGGGCACAGATACGCAGTATTTT.

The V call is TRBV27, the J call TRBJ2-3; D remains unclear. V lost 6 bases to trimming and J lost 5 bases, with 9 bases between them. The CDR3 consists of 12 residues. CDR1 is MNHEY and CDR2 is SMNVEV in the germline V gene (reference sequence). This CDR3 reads CASSLAGDTQYF. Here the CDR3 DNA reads TGTGCCAGCAGCCTCGCCGGAGATACGCAGTATTTT.

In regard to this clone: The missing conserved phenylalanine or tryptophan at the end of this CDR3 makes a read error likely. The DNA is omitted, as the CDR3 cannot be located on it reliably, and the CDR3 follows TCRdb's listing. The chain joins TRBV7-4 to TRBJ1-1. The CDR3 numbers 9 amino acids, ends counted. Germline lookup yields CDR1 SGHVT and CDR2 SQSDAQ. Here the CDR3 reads CASSLRRRQ.

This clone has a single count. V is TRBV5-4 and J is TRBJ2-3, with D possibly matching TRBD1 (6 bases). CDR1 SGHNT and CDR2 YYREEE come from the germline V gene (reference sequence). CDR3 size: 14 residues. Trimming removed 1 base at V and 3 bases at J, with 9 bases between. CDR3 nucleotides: TGTGCCAGCAGCTTGACAGGGAAGACAGATACGCAGTATTTT. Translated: CASSLTGKTDTQYF.

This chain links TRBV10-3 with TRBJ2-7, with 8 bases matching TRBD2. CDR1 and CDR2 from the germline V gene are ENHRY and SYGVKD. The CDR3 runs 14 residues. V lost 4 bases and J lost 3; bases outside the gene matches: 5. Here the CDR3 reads CAISGTSLFYEQYF. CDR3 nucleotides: TGTGCCATCAGTGGGACTAGCCTGTTCTACGAGCAGTACTTC.

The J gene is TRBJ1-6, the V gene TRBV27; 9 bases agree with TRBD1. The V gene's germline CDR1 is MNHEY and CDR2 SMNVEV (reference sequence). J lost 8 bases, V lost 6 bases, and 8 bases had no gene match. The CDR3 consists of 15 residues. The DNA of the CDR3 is TGTGCCAGCAGCCCAGGGACAGGGACTTATTCACCCCTCCACTTT. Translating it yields CASSPGTGTYSPLHF.

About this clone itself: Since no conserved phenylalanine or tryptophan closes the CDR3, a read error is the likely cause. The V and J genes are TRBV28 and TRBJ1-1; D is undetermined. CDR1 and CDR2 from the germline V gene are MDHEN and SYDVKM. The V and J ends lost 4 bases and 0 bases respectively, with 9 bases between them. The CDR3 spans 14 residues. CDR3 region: CASSSFDMNTEAFL. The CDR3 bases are TGTGCCAGCAGTTCTTTCGATATGAACACTGAAGCTTTCCTT.

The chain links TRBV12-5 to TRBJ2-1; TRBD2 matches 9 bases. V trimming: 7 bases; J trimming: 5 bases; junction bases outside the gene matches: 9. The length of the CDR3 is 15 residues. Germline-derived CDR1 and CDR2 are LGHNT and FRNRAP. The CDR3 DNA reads TGTGCTAGTGTCTCGGCGGGACTAGCTAACAATGAGCAGTTCTTC. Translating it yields CASVSAGLANNEQFF.